This T cell receptor beta chain comes out of a study of radiation and T cells in renal cell carcinoma. Repertoires were generated with immunoSEQ multiplex PCR, while TCRdb's copy carries only in-frame clones and drops some. The table shows 25,000 to 30,000 clones, with roughly 80% occurring only once. The CDR3 has 13 amino acids. Germline CDR1 and CDR2: SGHKS and YYEKEE (reference sequence). Deletions cut 3 bases from V and 15 bases from J, with 19 bases between. Specified time point: blood 2 weeks post-SBRT. This sample's treatment: 15 Gy SBRT to primary tumor, nephrectomy 4 weeks later. The tumor was a clear cell renal cell carcinoma.

This sequence joins TRBV5-5 and TRBJ1-3; the D gene is possibly TRBD1 (5 bases). This receptor was taken from a man between 60 and 70 years old with renal cell carcinoma. The source material was blood, sampled from a patient whose treatment included radiotherapy and nephrectomy. The CDR3 reads CASSSEPGRASYF. Here the CDR3 DNA reads TGTGCCAGCAGCTCGGAACCGGGACGGGCCTCATATTTT.